The sequence of this T cell receptor (beta chain) was determined in a study of shared clonotypes between healthy human individuals. Clones were read by immunoSEQ multiplex PCR, and TCRdb kept only the in-frame ones, dropping some. Among fewer than 500,000 clones listed, 75% to 80% were seen once. This CDR3 is built from 19 residues. Trimming took 2 bases from V and 0 from J; bases not matched to a gene: 10. The germline gives CDR1 SGHTA, CDR2 FQGNSA. V is TRBV7-2 and J is TRBJ2-1; 10 bases map to TRBD2. The specimen sequenced was PBMCs. The clonotype comes from a woman in her 40s in good health. Some clones in this sample may be carry-over from other donors' samples. CDR3 amino acids: CASSLSLGTSASSYNEQFF. The CDR3 nucleotides are TGTGCCAGCAGCTTATCACTAGGGACTAGCGCCAGCTCCTACAATGAGCAGTTCTTC.